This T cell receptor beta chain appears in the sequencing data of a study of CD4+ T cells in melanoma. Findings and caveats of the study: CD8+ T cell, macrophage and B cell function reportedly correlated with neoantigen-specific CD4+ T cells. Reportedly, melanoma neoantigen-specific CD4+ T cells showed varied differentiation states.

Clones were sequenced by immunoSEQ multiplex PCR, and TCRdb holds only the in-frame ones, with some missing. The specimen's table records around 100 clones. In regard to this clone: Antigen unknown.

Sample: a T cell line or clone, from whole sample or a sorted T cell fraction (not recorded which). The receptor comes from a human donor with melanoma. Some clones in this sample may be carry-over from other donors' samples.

CDR3 loop: CASSGAGGGYEQYF. The CDR3 bases are TGTGCCAGCAGCGGTGCTGGGGGCGGCTACGAGCAGTACTTC. The chain uses TRBV7-2 and TRBJ2-5, with a weak D call TRBD1 (6 bases). The J call may not be correct, given that the DNA end is closer to TRBJ2-7. The germline V gene encodes CDR1 SGHTA and CDR2 FQGNSA. The CDR3 runs to 14 residues.